These 19 T cell receptor beta chains were all obtained from the same sample, sequenced in a study of cytomegalovirus exposure and HLA in healthy donors. The PCR contained 60 Vbeta and 13 Jbeta primers. Sequenced by immunoSEQ multiplex PCR; TCRdb stores in-frame clones only, minus some. This table holds 35,000 to 45,000 clones. The sequenced sample consisted of PBMCs. The receptors originated from a male donor in good health and CMV-seronegative.

This chain joins TRBV4-2 and TRBJ2-3, with 9 positions matching TRBD2. V gave up 4 bases and J gave up 1 base; unmatched junction bases: 3. This CDR3 is 15 amino acids long. In germline, CDR1 is LGHNA, CDR2 YNFKEQ. The CDR3 DNA is TGTGCCAGCAGCCGCCAGCGGGGGGGCACAGATACGCAGTATTTT. This sequence encodes CASSRQRGGTDTQYF.

The chain carries TRBV15 and TRBJ1-5; 9 bases match TRBD1. CDR1 is LNHNV and CDR2 is YYDKDF in the germline V gene (reference sequence). Germline trimming cut 3 bases from V and 5 bases from J; bases unmatched to any gene: 5. The CDR3 consists of 15 residues. Here the CDR3 DNA reads TGTGCCACCAGCAGGGACAGGGGATGGTATCAGCCCCAGCATTTT. It encodes CATSRDRGWYQPQHF.

This chain links TRBV2 with TRBJ2-5; tentative D call: TRBD2 (5 bases). The end of the DNA is better explained by TRBJ2-7, so the J call may be wrong. The CDR3 covers 12 residues. In germline, CDR1 is SNHLY, CDR2 FYNNEI. CDR3 nucleotide sequence: TGTGCCAGCCGGAGGCCGGGGAGCGAGCAGTACTTC. This codes for CASRRPGSEQYF.

The chain carries TRBV9 and TRBJ1-2, with D tentatively TRBD1 (6 bases). Germline assignment: CDR1 SGDLS and CDR2 YYNGEE. The V end lost 3 bases, the J end lost 2 bases, and 17 bases lay between the germline ends. CDR3 length: 16 amino acids. The CDR3 protein is CASSATEGGLNYGYTF. Written as DNA, the CDR3 is TGTGCCAGCAGCGCAACAGAGGGGGGGCTCAACTATGGCTACACCTTC.

The V gene is TRBV29-1, the J gene TRBJ2-7, with D tentatively TRBD2 (5 bases). CDR3 size: 11 residues. Trimming cost V 4 bases and J 5 bases, with 9 bases left between them. Germline assignment: CDR1 SQVTM and CDR2 ANQGSEA. CDR3 amino acids: CSVGPRDEQYF. The DNA of the CDR3 is TGCAGCGTTGGCCCGAGGGACGAGCAGTACTTC.

This chain connects TRBV4-1 to TRBJ1-5, with TRBD1 identical over 10 bases. The trim removed 4 bases at V and 0 bases at J, leaving 6 bases unmatched. The length of the CDR3 is 17 residues. The germline V gene encodes CDR1 MGHRA and CDR2 YSYEKL. The CDR3 loop reads CASSPDRGINSNQPQHF. The CDR3, as DNA: TGCGCCAGCAGCCCGGACAGGGGGATCAATAGCAATCAGCCCCAGCATTTT.

The chain couples TRBV19 to TRBJ1-5; no reliable D call. V lost 3 bases, J lost 6 bases, and 9 bases lay in between. CDR1 is LNHDA, CDR2 SQIVND, per germline (reference sequence). CDR3 size: 13 residues. CDR3 sequence: CASSMQDGQPQHF. CDR3 nucleotides: TGTGCCAGTAGTATGCAGGATGGTCAGCCCCAGCATTTT.

The V gene is TRBV7-2, the J gene TRBJ2-7; TRBD1 agrees at 7 bases. Germline assignment: CDR1 SGHTA and CDR2 FQGNSA. With V trimmed by 1 base and J by 0 bases, 3 bases remained unmatched. The CDR3 totals 15 residues. CDR3 DNA: TGTGCCAGCAGCTTAGGGGCAGGGGGCTCCTACGAGCAGTACTTC. Amino acid sequence: CASSLGAGGSYEQYF.

V is TRBV25-1 and J is TRBJ2-2; possibly TRBD1 for D (6 bases). In germline, CDR1 is MGHDK, CDR2 SYGVNS. The CDR3 covers 14 residues. The V end lost 5 bases, the J end lost 2 bases, and 9 bases lay between the germline ends. The CDR3 sequence: CASSPQGNTGELFF. DNA of the CDR3: TGTGCCAGCAGTCCACAGGGAAACACCGGGGAGCTGTTTTTT.

CDR3 sequence: CASSRQYRLYSNQPQHF. The CDR3 DNA is TGTGCCAGTAGTCGACAGTACCGGCTCTATAGCAATCAGCCCCAGCATTTT. The V and J genes are TRBV19 and TRBJ1-5, with D tentatively TRBD1 (5 bases). Deletions cut 5 bases from V and 0 bases from J, with 17 bases between. The germline V gene encodes CDR1 LNHDA and CDR2 SQIVND (reference sequence). CDR3 length equals 17 residues.

The V and J genes are TRBV7-2 and TRBJ1-4; TRBD1 agrees at 8 bases. The germline gives CDR1 SGHTA, CDR2 FQGNSA. V lost 5 bases and J lost 8; bases outside the gene matches: 10. The CDR3 runs to 15 residues. DNA for the CDR3: TGTGCCAGCAGCCTACCCCAGGGGGACAGGGAAAAACTGTTTTTT. This sequence encodes CASSLPQGDREKLFF.

V gene TRBV7-2 combines with J gene TRBJ2-7; 9 positions match TRBD2. The CDR3 loop spans 13 amino acids. Germline CDR1 reads SGHTA; CDR2 reads FQGNSA. The V segment lost 5 bases and the J segment 6 bases; nucleotides outside the gene matches: 5. The CDR3 DNA reads TGTGCCAGCAGCCGGACTAGCGCCCTCGAGCAGTACTTC. This gives the protein CASSRTSALEQYF.

The chain is built from TRBV5-1 and TRBJ1-3; no reliable D call. V lost 0 bases and J 0 bases, leaving 7 bases between the germline ends. The CDR3 contains 15 residues. Per germline, CDR1 SGHRS and CDR2 YFSETQ. CDR3 in DNA: TGCGCCAGCAGCTTGGTGGGAGACTCTGGAAACACCATATATTTT. Its protein is CASSLVGDSGNTIYF.

V usage is TRBV2 and J usage is TRBJ2-7; 9 positions agree with TRBD1. Per the germline V gene, CDR1 is SNHLY and CDR2 is FYNNEI. This CDR3 contains 16 residues. Unmatched junction bases numbered 17, after V lost 7 bases and J lost 7 bases. The CDR3, as DNA: TGTGCCAGCATCTTTGGCGGGACAGGGACTGTTGGGGAGCAGTACTTC. Translated: CASIFGGTGTVGEQYF.

V and J are TRBV28 and TRBJ1-3; 7 nucleotides match TRBD1. The trim removed 5 bases at V and 4 bases at J, leaving 11 bases unmatched. Germline V gives CDR1 MDHEN, CDR2 SYDVKM. The CDR3 is 16 residues long. CDR3 in DNA: TGTGCCAGCAGTAAATTTAAGGGGGCGTCAGGAAACACCATATATTTT. It specifies CASSKFKGASGNTIYF.

This chain joins TRBV19 and TRBJ2-7, with D uncertain. V lost 5 bases to trimming and J lost 2 bases, with 13 bases between them. The CDR3 loop spans 14 amino acids. Germline assignment: CDR1 LNHDA and CDR2 SQIVND (reference sequence). The CDR3 bases are TGTGCCAGTAGTCAGTTAGCCAGCGCCTACGAGCAGTACTTC. Protein: CASSQLASAYEQYF.

This rearrangement joins TRBV4-1 to TRBJ2-1; 13 nucleotides line up with TRBD2. The V segment lost 4 bases and the J segment 8 bases; nucleotides outside the gene matches: 11. The CDR3 has 17 amino acids. Germline V gene sequence: CDR1 MGHRA, CDR2 YSYEKL. The CDR3 DNA follows: TGCGCCAGCAGCCGACGACTAGCGGGGGGTGCTGGCGATGAGCAGTTCTTC. Encoded protein: CASSRRLAGGAGDEQFF.

The gene calls are TRBV30 and TRBJ1-1, with D perhaps matching TRBD1 (5 bases). V shed 0 bases and J shed 4 bases, with 12 bases lying between them. Germline CDR1 is GTSNPN and CDR2 is SVGIG (reference sequence). The CDR3 runs to 14 residues. The CDR3 nucleotides read TGTGCCTGGAGTGTAGGACAAAGGGCCACTGAAGCTTTCTTT. Translating gives CAWSVGQRATEAFF.

The chain is built from TRBV6-5 and TRBJ2-7; tentative D call: TRBD2 (6 bases). Germline loops: CDR1 MNHEY, CDR2 SVGAGI. V was clipped by 7 bases and J by 2 bases, with 15 bases between them. The CDR3 sequence is 14 residues long. The CDR3 reads CASKNGGPPYEQYF. The CDR3, as DNA: TGTGCCAGCAAGAACGGGGGTCCGCCCTACGAGCAGTACTTC.